One and the same sample provided the 12 T cell receptor beta chains below, sequenced in a study of blood T cell repertoires in COVID-19. Profiled with immunoSEQ multiplex PCR; TCRdb holds only in-frame clones, not every one. Of approximately 170,000 clones detected, 80% to 90% appear once; the ten largest clones hold over 7.5%. The source material was peripheral blood. The receptors derive from a man aged 50-60 years with active or convalescent COVID-19.

The chain joins TRBV30 to TRBJ1-2; 7 bases map to TRBD1. The junction had 8 bases not matched to a gene; V was cut back by 6 bases and J by 4 bases. CDR3 size: 13 residues. Germline V CDR1 and CDR2: GTSNPN, SVGIG (reference sequence). For the CDR3, the DNA is TGTGCCTGTCCGCGACAGGGCGCCTATGGCTACACCTTC. Its translation: CACPRQGAYGYTF.

The J gene is TRBJ2-3, the V gene TRBV6-5; a weak D match, TRBD2 (5 bases). Germline CDR1 and CDR2: MNHEY and SVGAGI. CDR3 length equals 13 residues. Trimming removed 8 bases at V and 2 bases at J, with 11 bases between. The CDR3 loop is CASRDRFTDTQYF. The CDR3 DNA is TGTGCCAGCCGGGATCGATTCACAGATACGCAGTATTTT.

The CDR3 bases are TGTGCCAGCAGCAGCGGCCGGTGCTCTGGAAACACCATATATTTT. Its protein product is CASSSGRCSGNTIYF. The chain combines TRBV21-1 with TRBJ1-3. TRBV21-1 is described as a pseudogene. The CDR3 contains 15 residues.

The chain uses TRBV3-1 (or the pseudogene TRBV3-2) and TRBJ1-2; 10 bases are shared with TRBD1. J gave up 7 bases and V 8 bases, and 10 bases lay outside the gene matches. CDR3 length: 14 residues. Germline CDR1 LGHDT, CDR2 YNNKEL (reference sequence). In DNA, the CDR3 is TGTGCCAGCGGACAGGGGGAGCTCTCGCTTGGCTACACCTTC. Its protein is CASGQGELSLGYTF.

The J gene is TRBJ1-5, the V gene TRBV5-3; 10 nucleotides align to TRBD1. TRBV5-3 is given ORF status, its function remaining uncertain. Trimming removed 1 base from V and 4 bases from J; junction bases left unmatched: 2. The length of the CDR3 is 15 residues. CDR3: CARSLPGQGNQPQHF. CDR3 DNA: TGTGCCAGAAGCTTGCCGGGACAGGGGAATCAGCCCCAGCATTTT.

This rearrangement joins TRBV7-6 to TRBJ1-2; no firm D call. The germline V gene has CDR1 SGHVS and CDR2 FNYEAQ. The CDR3 is 11 amino acids. V gave up 4 bases and J gave up 12 bases, with 12 bases separating them. The CDR3 coding sequence is TGTGCCAGCAGCTCAGGCCCCTTGAACACCTTC. Translating it yields CASSSGPLNTF.

This sequence joins TRBV18 and TRBJ1-2, with D possibly being TRBD1 (6 bases). Germline CDR1 and CDR2: KGHSH and LQKENI. The CDR3 runs to 14 residues. V was shortened by 3 bases and J by 6 bases, with 14 bases between the two germline ends. CDR3 bases: TGTGCCAGCTCACCTTCCTCGGGGGGCGATGGCTACACCTTC. Amino acid sequence: CASSPSSGGDGYTF.

The V gene is TRBV6-5, the J gene TRBJ2-5, with 9 bases identical to TRBD2. The V segment lost 2 bases and the J segment 7 bases; nucleotides outside the gene matches: 11. The CDR3 has 16 residues. Germline lookup yields CDR1 MNHEY and CDR2 SVGAGI. The CDR3 here is CASSYGVAGGAGTQYF. CDR3 coding DNA: TGTGCCAGCAGTTACGGCGTTGCGGGGGGGGCCGGGACCCAGTACTTC.

This clone was counted a few times. The genes are TRBV7-2 and TRBJ2-7; 10 bases line up with TRBD2. Germline values: CDR1 SGHTA, CDR2 FQGNSA. The CDR3 is 14 amino acids. V lost 2 bases, J lost 3 bases, and 1 base stayed unmatched. Here the CDR3 reads CASSLSGGDYEQYF. In nucleotides, the CDR3 is TGTGCCAGCAGCTTAAGCGGGGGGGACTACGAGCAGTACTTC.

This clone came up once. The V and J genes are TRBV6-5 and TRBJ2-7; TRBD1 agrees at 11 bases. The CDR3 contains 15 residues. Germline CDR1 is MNHEY and CDR2 is SVGAGI. V lost 8 bases to trimming and J lost 5 bases; unmatched junction nucleotides: 11. CDR3 sequence reads: CASGSRDRGLNEQYF. In DNA, the CDR3 is TGTGCCAGCGGATCCCGGGACAGGGGGTTGAACGAGCAGTACTTC.

This chain uses TRBV30 with TRBJ2-3, with a possible D match to TRBD1 (6 bases). The germline V and J ends were trimmed by 5 bases and 5 bases, with 17 bases remaining between them. The CDR3 sequence is 14 residues long. CDR1 is GTSNPN and CDR2 is SVGIG in the germline V gene (reference sequence). The CDR3 DNA reads as TGTGCCTGGTCTTGGGGGTTGGGACAAGATACGCAGTATTTT. Translation gives CAWSWGLGQDTQYF.

This chain joins TRBV7-2 and TRBJ1-1; 7 bases line up with TRBD1. J gave up 1 base and V 5 bases, and 4 bases lay outside the gene matches. Germline V gives CDR1 SGHTA, CDR2 FQGNSA. The length of the CDR3 is 14 residues. The CDR3 DNA follows: TGTGCCAGCAGCCCCGGGACAGCGAACACTGAAGCTTTCTTT. This encodes CASSPGTANTEAFF. Variable domain in full (rest from reference TRBV7-2 and TRBJ1-1): GAGVSQSPSNKVTEKGKDVELRCDPISGHTALYWYRQSLGQGLEFLIYFQGNSAPDKSGLPSDRFSAERTGGSVSTLTIQRTQQEDSAVYLCASSPGTANTEAFFGQGTRLTVV.